The clone carrying this T cell receptor beta chain was counted many times. This sample is part of a study of T cells in Graves' hyperthyroidism and ophthalmopathy. The CDR3 consists of 18 residues. Germline CDR1 and CDR2: MNHEY and SVGAGI. V was pared by 0 bases and J by 8 bases, with 9 bases of the junction left unmatched. There were TCR beta CDR3 regions amplified from RNA transcripts. The HTBI set primed first-round TCR CDR3 RT-PCR. TCRdb analysed the multiplex PCR reads with MiXCR anew, one entry per CDR3 protein. The sample gives 450,000 to 600,000 distinct CDR3 sequences, 11% to 15% of which show up once; approximately 13% is in the top ten.

This chain joins TRBV6-5 and TRBJ2-1, with TRBD2 matching over 14 bases. This clonotype was obtained from a woman between 40 and 50 years old with Graves' hyperthyroidism. The sample comprised blood. The CDR3 DNA reads as TGTGCCAGCAGTTACTCGACCGGGACTAGCGGGAGTAGGTATGAGCAGTTCTTC. As protein: CASSYSTGTSGSRYEQFF.